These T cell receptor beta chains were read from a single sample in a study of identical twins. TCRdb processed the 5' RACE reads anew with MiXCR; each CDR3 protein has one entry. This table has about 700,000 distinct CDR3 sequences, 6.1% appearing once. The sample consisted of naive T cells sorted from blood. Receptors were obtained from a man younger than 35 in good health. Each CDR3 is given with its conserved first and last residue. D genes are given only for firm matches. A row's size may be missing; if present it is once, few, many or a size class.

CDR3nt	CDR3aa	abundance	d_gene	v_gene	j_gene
TGTGCCAGCTCACCAGGGCTAGTTCCAGATACGCAGTATTTT	CASSPGLVPDTQYF	-	-	TRBV18	TRBJ2-3
TGTGCCAGCAGTGAAAATTGGTCATCTCGGCTGTTTTTT	CASSENWSSRLFF	-	-	TRBV2	TRBJ1-4
TGTGCCAGCAGTTTAGCGAGACAGGGGTTGTATGGCTACACCTTC	CASSLARQGLYGYTF	many	TRBD1	TRBV12-3/TRBV12-4	TRBJ1-2
TGTGCCAGCAGTTACATCGGGGCGGGAGAGGCCTACGAGCAGTACTTC	CASSYIGAGEAYEQYF	-	TRBD2	TRBV6-5	TRBJ2-7
TGTGCCAGCAGAACGGGACAGAGTGAGACCCAGTGCTTC	CASRTGQSETQCF	few	TRBD1	TRBV6-6	TRBJ2-5
TGTGCCATCAGTGTAAGCATCCTGGGGCAGCCCCAGCATTTT	CAISVSILGQPQHF	-	-	TRBV10-3	TRBJ1-5
TGCAGCGTTTACAGGCCCATGAACACTGAAGCTTTCTTT	CSVYRPMNTEAFF	many	-	TRBV29-1	TRBJ1-1
TGTGCCAGCAGTTATCCGGGCGAACTAGCCAAAAACATTCAGTACTTC	CASSYPGELAKNIQYF	few	-	TRBV28	TRBJ2-4
TGTGCCAGCAGCTTATCCGAGGGACACATTTACAATGAGCAGTTCTTC	CASSLSEGHIYNEQFF	many	-	TRBV7-2	TRBJ2-1
TGTGCCAGCAGCGACAGGGTCGGGGGCAACTATGGCTACACCTTC	CASSDRVGGNYGYTF	-	TRBD1	TRBV7-2	TRBJ1-2
TGTGCCAGCACCCATAGAACGTACCAAGAGACCCAGTACTTC	CASTHRTYQETQYF	many	-	TRBV3-1	TRBJ2-5
TGCAGTGCTAGATCAAGAGGCACAAACACTGAAGCTTTCTTT	CSARSRGTNTEAFF	many	-	TRBV20-1	TRBJ1-1
TGCAGTGCTAGAGATGGGATGGGACTAGCTTTAGATACGCAGTATTTT	CSARDGMGLALDTQYF	many	TRBD2	TRBV20-1	TRBJ2-3
TGTGCCTCGCAAGCGGGGAAGCGCACAGATACGCAGTATTTT	CASQAGKRTDTQYF	many	TRBD2	TRBV6-2/TRBV6-3	TRBJ2-3
TGCAGCGTCCCCCGGTACAATGAGCAGTTCTTC	CSVPRYNEQFF	many	-	TRBV29-1	TRBJ2-1
TGTGCCAGCAGACGGACAGGGGATCAAGAGACCCAGTACTTC	CASRRTGDQETQYF	many	TRBD1	TRBV6-2/TRBV6-3	TRBJ2-5
TGTGCCAGCGTTCCGGGACAGGGGTTTAATTTTGAGCAGTTCTTC	CASVPGQGFNFEQFF	few	TRBD1	TRBV19	TRBJ2-1
TGTGCCAGCAGCTCCGAGTGGGGAGGCCCTAATGAAAAACTGTTTTTT	CASSSEWGGPNEKLFF	-	-	TRBV11-2	TRBJ1-4
TGTGCCAGCAGTTTCCTACAGGGGGCTTCAGAGACCCAGTACTTC	CASSFLQGASETQYF	few	TRBD1	TRBV27	TRBJ2-5
TGCGCCAGCAGCTTGGTCGGGGAAAACTATGGCTACACCTTC	CASSLVGENYGYTF	many	-	TRBV5-1	TRBJ1-2
TGTGCCAGCAGTCCGGGACTAGCGGGAGAGAGAGCCTCCTACGAGCAGTACTTC	CASSPGLAGERASYEQYF	few	TRBD2	TRBV6-2/TRBV6-3	TRBJ2-7
TGTGCCAGCAGCTTAAATACAGTCCAAACCGGGGAGCTGTTTTTT	CASSLNTVQTGELFF	few	-	TRBV11-2	TRBJ2-2
TGTGCCAGCAGCTTAGCACAGGGGACAGATACGCAGTATTTT	CASSLAQGTDTQYF	-	TRBD1	TRBV11-3	TRBJ2-3
TGCGCCAGCAGGCTCACAGATACGCAGTATTTT	CASRLTDTQYF	many	-	TRBV5-1	TRBJ2-3
TGTGCCAGCACCCCTTACCGGAGTAATGAAAAACTGTTTTTT	CASTPYRSNEKLFF	many	-	TRBV12-3/TRBV12-4	TRBJ1-4
TGCAGTGTTGACAGGACTAGCGGGTTTTCCAATGAGCAGTTCTTC	CSVDRTSGFSNEQFF	-	TRBD2	TRBV20-1	TRBJ2-1
TGTGCCAGCGGGTGGGACAGCGGCAATGAGCAGTTCTTC	CASGWDSGNEQFF	few	TRBD1	TRBV7-9	TRBJ2-1
TGCGCCAGCAGCTTGGTCCCCGATGAGCAGTTCTTC	CASSLVPDEQFF	-	-	TRBV5-1	TRBJ2-1
TGCAGCGTTCCCCGAGCTCAAGAGACCCAGTACTTC	CSVPRAQETQYF	-	-	TRBV29-1	TRBJ2-5
TGTGCCAGCAGCCAAGATCGCCCCTGGGAAGACGAGACCCAGTACTTC	CASSQDRPWEDETQYF	-	-	TRBV7-6	TRBJ2-5
TGTGCCGGGGCACACATCACAGATACGCAGTATTTT	CAGAHITDTQYF	many	-	TRBV13	TRBJ2-3
TGTGCCAGCAGCGTAGTCCTTGAAGATACGCAGTATTTT	CASSVVLEDTQYF	-	-	TRBV9	TRBJ2-3